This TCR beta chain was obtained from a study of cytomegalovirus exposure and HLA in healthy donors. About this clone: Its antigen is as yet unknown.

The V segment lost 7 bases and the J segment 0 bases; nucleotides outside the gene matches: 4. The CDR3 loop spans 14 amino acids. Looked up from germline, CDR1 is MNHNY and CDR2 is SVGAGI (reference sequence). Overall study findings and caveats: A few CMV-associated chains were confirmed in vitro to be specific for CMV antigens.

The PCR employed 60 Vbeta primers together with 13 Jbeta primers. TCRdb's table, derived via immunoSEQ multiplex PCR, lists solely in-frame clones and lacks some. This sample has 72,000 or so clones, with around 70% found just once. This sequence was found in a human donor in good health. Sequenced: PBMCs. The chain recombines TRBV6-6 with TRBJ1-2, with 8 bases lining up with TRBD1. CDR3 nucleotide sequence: TGTGCCAGCACCAGGGGGCCATCTAACTATGGCTACACCTTC. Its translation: CASTRGPSNYGYTF.